Below, 9 T cell receptor beta chains from the same sample are listed, as sequenced in a study of blood T cell repertoires in COVID-19. Repertoires were generated with immunoSEQ multiplex PCR, while TCRdb's copy carries only in-frame clones and drops some. The table lists around 200,000 clones, 70% to 90% of them singletons, with 1.1% in the top ten. The source material was peripheral blood. These receptors were taken from a man aged 30 to 39 with acute or convalescent COVID-19.

The chain joins TRBV18 to TRBJ2-1, with 10 bases matching TRBD1. CDR1 KGHSH and CDR2 LQKENI come from the germline V gene. This CDR3 is 15 amino acids long. The V gene end was trimmed by 6 bases and the J gene end by 7 bases; junction bases not matched to a gene: 9. In DNA, the CDR3 is TGTGCCAGCTCCCCGGGACAGGGGCTTCGGAATGAGCAGTTCTTC. It specifies CASSPGQGLRNEQFF. Full variable domain (rest looked up from reference TRBV18 and TRBJ2-1): NAGVMQNPRHLVRRRGQEARLRCSPMKGHSHVYWYRQLPEEGLKFMVYLQKENIIDESGMPKERFSAEFPKEGPSILRIQQVVRGDSAAYFCASSPGQGLRNEQFFGPGTRLTVL.

The chain joins TRBV5-1 to TRBJ1-4; maybe TRBD1 (5 bases). V was pared by 2 bases and J by 7 bases, with 12 bases between. This CDR3 has 14 residues. Per germline, CDR1 SGHRS and CDR2 YFSETQ. CDR3 in DNA: TGCGCCAGCAGCTTAGGCAGGGAGGGTGAAAAACTGTTTTTT. It encodes CASSLGREGEKLFF.

The chain is built from TRBV7-2 and TRBJ1-2; a weak D match, TRBD1 (5 bases). The CDR3 length is 14 residues. Trimming took 4 bases from V and 7 from J, leaving 16 bases between them. The germline V gene encodes CDR1 SGHTA and CDR2 FQGNSA. The CDR3 sequence is CASSSAGEFSGYTF. As DNA, the CDR3 is TGTGCCAGCAGCTCCGCGGGGGAATTCAGTGGCTACACCTTC.

This chain links TRBV20-1 with TRBJ1-5; 7 nucleotides match TRBD1. Germline loops: CDR1 DFQATT, CDR2 SNEGSKA (reference sequence). The CDR3 has 14 residues. The trim removed 3 bases at V and 5 bases at J, leaving 7 bases unmatched. The CDR3 nucleotides read TGCAGTGCTAGTTCCGGGACAGACTATCAGCCCCAGCATTTT. The encoded protein is CSASSGTDYQPQHF.

V gene TRBV4-1 combines with J gene TRBJ1-1; D is undetermined. Trimming took 1 base from V and 0 from J, leaving 9 bases between them. The CDR3 has 15 residues. Germline lookup yields CDR1 MGHRA and CDR2 YSYEKL. The CDR3, as DNA: TGCGCCAGCAGCCAAGGTATAGACATGAACACTGAAGCTTTCTTT. It translates to CASSQGIDMNTEAFF.

The chain recombines TRBV5-5 with TRBJ1-1; tentative D call: TRBD1 (5 bases). This CDR3 has 16 residues. Germline V lookup: CDR1 SGHKS, CDR2 YYEKEE (reference sequence). The V end was cut by 0 bases, the J end by 0 bases, with 12 bases between. CDR3 residues: CASSLGHRMLNTEAFF. CDR3 in DNA: TGTGCCAGCAGCTTGGGGCACAGGATGTTGAACACTGAAGCTTTCTTT.

This chain uses TRBV5-1 with TRBJ2-1; TRBD2 agrees at 10 bases. The CDR3 totals 17 residues. The ends lost 2 bases at V and 2 bases at J; junction bases unmatched: 7. Germline V lookup: CDR1 SGHRS, CDR2 YFSETQ. The CDR3 DNA is TGCGCCAGCAGCTTACTGCAGCGGGAGGGCCCCTACAATGAGCAGTTCTTC. It specifies CASSLLQREGPYNEQFF. The entire variable domain, with the rest obtained from reference TRBV5-1 and TRBJ2-1, is as follows: KAGVTQTPRYLIKTRGQQVTLSCSPISGHRSVSWYQQTPGQGLQFLFEYFSETQRNKGNFPGRFSGRQFSNSRSEMNVSTLELGDSALYLCASSLLQREGPYNEQFFGPGTRLTVL.

This chain uses TRBV9 with TRBJ1-3, with 8 bases that match TRBD1. Trimming at V came to 1 base and at J to 2 bases, leaving 11 bases not matched to a gene. The CDR3 is made up of 18 amino acids. Germline V gene sequence: CDR1 SGDLS, CDR2 YYNGEE. The CDR3 is CASSVTSGQGVPGNTIYF. The CDR3 DNA sequence: TGTGCCAGCAGCGTAACCTCCGGACAGGGAGTTCCTGGAAACACCATATATTTT. The full variable domain, in which reference TRBV9 and TRBJ1-3 provide the parts outside the CDR3, is DSGVTQTPKHLITATGQRVTLRCSPRSGDLSVYWYQQSLDQGLQFLIQYYNGEERAKGNILERFSAQQFPDLHSELNLSSLELGDSALYFCASSVTSGQGVPGNTIYFGEGSWLTVV.

There are a few counts of this clone. This sequence joins TRBV7-9 and TRBJ2-7; TRBD2 matches at 10 bases. The trim removed 5 bases at V and 2 bases at J, leaving 12 bases unmatched. Germline V gene data show CDR1 as SEHNR and CDR2 as FQNEAQ (reference sequence). The length of the CDR3 is 17 residues. For the CDR3, the DNA is TGTGCCAGCAGCCCCGCCACCGGCCTAGCGGGAGCCTACGAGCAGTACTTC. Encoded protein: CASSPATGLAGAYEQYF. Full variable domain (missing parts from reference TRBV7-9 and TRBJ2-7): DTGVSQNPRHKITKRGQNVTFRCDPISEHNRLYWYRQTLGQGPEFLTYFQNEAQLEKSRLLSDRFSAERPKGSFSTLEIQRTEQGDSAMYLCASSPATGLAGAYEQYFGPGTRLTVT.